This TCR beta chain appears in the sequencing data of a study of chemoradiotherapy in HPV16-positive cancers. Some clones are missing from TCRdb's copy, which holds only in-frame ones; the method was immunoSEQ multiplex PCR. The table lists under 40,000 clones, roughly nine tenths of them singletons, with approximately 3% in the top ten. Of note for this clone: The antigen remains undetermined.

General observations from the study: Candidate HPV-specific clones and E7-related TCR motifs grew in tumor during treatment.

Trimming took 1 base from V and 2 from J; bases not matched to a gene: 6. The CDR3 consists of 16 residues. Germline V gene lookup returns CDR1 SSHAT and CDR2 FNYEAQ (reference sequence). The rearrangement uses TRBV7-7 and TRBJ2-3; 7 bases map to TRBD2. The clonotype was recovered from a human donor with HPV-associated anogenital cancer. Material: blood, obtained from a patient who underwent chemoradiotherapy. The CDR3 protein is CASSLGRGSLTDTQYF. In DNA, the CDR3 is TGTGCCAGCAGCTTAGGGCGGGGGTCTCTCACAGATACGCAGTATTTT.